The sequence of this T cell receptor beta chain was determined in a study of blood T cell repertoires in COVID-19. How the authors handled the data: Estimates of nucleated cell counts were drawn from the amplification of reference gene primers. Assay used: immunoSEQ multiplex PCR; TCRdb lists only in-frame clones, some missing. D and trimming were read from the DNA, whereas the V and J calls and clone size are those reported in that table. This table holds about 12,000 clones, around 70% found once. This clone was detected only a few times. This sequence originates from a man in his sixties with COVID-19, enrolled during active disease. The sample comprised peripheral blood.

In DNA, the CDR3 is TGTGCCAGCTCAGGGACTAGCGCGCAAGAGACCCAGTACTTC. Translated: CASSGTSAQETQYF. V and J are TRBV18 and TRBJ2-5; 10 bases are a match to TRBD2. The CDR3 contains 14 residues. Germline V gene sequence: CDR1 KGHSH, CDR2 LQKENI. J lost 2 bases, V lost 5 bases, and 2 bases had no gene match.